This T cell receptor (beta chain) was sequenced during a study of T cells in Graves' hyperthyroidism and ophthalmopathy. The study, taken as a whole, reports: A model of 13 V-J features distinguished ophthalmopathy from stable hyperthyroidism.

First hyperthyroidism diagnosis is when the blood sample was obtained, before any ophthalmopathy symptoms. The CDR3 is 16 amino acids. Germline values: CDR1 LGHNA, CDR2 YNFKEQ. Trimming took off 4 bases at V and 4 bases at J, with 16 bases between the two ends. RNA transcripts provided the source from which TCR beta CDR3 regions were amplified. With the HTBI primer set, the TCR CDR3 went through a first round of RT-PCR. TCRdb processed the multiplex PCR reads anew with MiXCR; each CDR3 protein has one entry. Counted here are some 370,000 distinct CDR3 sequences, roughly 17% occurring once; the ten biggest clones make up almost 35%. This clonotype was observed a few times. Its antigen is unidentified.

Material: blood. The source of this sequence is a woman in her thirties with Graves' hyperthyroidism that later progressed to Graves' ophthalmopathy. This chain connects TRBV4-2 to TRBJ2-2; weak D call: TRBD1 (6 bases). Written as DNA, the CDR3 is TGTGCCAGCAGCCCCTACCCGACAGGCGTCACCGGGGAGCTGTTTTTT. It yields the protein CASSPYPTGVTGELFF.